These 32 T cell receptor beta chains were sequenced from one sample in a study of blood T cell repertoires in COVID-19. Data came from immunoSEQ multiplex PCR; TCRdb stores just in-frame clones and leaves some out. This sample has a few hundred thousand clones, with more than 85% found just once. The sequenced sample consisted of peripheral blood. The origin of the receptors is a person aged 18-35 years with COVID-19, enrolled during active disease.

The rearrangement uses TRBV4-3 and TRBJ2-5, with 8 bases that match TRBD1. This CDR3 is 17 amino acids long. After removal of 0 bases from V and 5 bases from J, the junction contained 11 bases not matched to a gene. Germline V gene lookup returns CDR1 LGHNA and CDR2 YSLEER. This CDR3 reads CASSQEPGQGGRETQYF. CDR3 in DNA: TGCGCCAGCAGCCAAGAGCCTGGACAGGGCGGGCGGGAGACCCAGTACTTC.

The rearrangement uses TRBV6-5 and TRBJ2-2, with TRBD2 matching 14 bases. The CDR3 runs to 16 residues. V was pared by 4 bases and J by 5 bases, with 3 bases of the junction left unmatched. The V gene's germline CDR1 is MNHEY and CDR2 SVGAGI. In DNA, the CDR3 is TGTGCCAGCAGTTTGGGGACTAGCGGGGGAACCGGGGAGCTGTTTTTT. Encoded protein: CASSLGTSGGTGELFF.

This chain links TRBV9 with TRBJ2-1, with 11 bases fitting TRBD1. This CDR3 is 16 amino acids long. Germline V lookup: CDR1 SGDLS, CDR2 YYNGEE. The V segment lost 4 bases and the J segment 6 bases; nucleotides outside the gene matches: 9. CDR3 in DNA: TGTGCCAGCAGCCCGAGAGTCGGGACAGGGGGCAATGAGCAGTTCTTC. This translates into CASSPRVGTGGNEQFF.

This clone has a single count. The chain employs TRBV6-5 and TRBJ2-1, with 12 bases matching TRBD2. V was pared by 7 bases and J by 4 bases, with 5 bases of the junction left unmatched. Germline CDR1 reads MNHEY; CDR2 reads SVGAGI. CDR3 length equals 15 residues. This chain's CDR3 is CASTRTSGAYNEQFF. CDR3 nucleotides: TGTGCCAGCACCCGGACTAGCGGGGCATACAATGAGCAGTTCTTC.

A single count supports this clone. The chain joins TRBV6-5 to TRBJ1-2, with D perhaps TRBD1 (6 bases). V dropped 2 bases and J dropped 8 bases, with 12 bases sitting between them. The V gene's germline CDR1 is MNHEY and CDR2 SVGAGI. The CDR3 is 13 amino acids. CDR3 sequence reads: CASSYGQGTGYTF. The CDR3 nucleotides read TGTGCCAGCAGTTACGGGCAGGGGACAGGCTACACCTTC.

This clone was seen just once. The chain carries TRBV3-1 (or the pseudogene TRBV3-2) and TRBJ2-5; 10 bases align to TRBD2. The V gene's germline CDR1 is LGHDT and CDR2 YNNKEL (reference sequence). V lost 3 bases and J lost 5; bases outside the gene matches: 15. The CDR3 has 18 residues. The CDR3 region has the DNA TGTGCCAGCAGCCATTTTCTAGCGGGAGCGGGTAGTATCGAGACCCAGTACTTC. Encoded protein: CASSHFLAGAGSIETQYF.

The DNA for the CDR3 is TGTGCCAGCAGCCCACGGGGGGCGGGAGGGTACAATGAGCAGTTCTTC. The encoded protein is CASSPRGAGGYNEQFF. V and J are TRBV13 and TRBJ2-1; 9 positions match TRBD2. V shed 5 bases, J shed 4 bases, and the junction held 9 bases outside the gene matches. Germline values: CDR1 PRHDT, CDR2 FYEKMQ (reference sequence). This CDR3 region has 16 residues. Filled out from reference TRBV13 and TRBJ2-1, the complete variable domain reads AAGVIQSPRHLIKEKRETATLKCYPIPRHDTVYWYQQGPGQDPQFLISFYEKMQSDKGSIPDRFSAQQFSDYHSELNMSSLELGDSALYFCASSPRGAGGYNEQFFGPGTRLTVL.

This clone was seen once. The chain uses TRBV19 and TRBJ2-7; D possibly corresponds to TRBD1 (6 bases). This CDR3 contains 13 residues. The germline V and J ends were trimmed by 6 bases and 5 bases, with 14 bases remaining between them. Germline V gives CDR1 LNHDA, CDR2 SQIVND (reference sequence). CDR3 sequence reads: CASSRQRGNEQYF. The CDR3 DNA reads TGTGCCAGTAGCCGACAGAGGGGGAACGAGCAGTACTTC.

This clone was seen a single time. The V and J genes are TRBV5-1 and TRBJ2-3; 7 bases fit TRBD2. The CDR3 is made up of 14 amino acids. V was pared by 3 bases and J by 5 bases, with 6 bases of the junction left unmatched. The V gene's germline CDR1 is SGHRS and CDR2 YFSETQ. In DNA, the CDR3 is TGCGCCAGCAGCTGGGGGAGGGATGGAGATACGCAGTATTTT. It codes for CASSWGRDGDTQYF. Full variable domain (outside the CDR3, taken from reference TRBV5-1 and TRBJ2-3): KAGVTQTPRYLIKTRGQQVTLSCSPISGHRSVSWYQQTPGQGLQFLFEYFSETQRNKGNFPGRFSGRQFSNSRSEMNVSTLELGDSALYLCASSWGRDGDTQYFGPGTRLTVL.

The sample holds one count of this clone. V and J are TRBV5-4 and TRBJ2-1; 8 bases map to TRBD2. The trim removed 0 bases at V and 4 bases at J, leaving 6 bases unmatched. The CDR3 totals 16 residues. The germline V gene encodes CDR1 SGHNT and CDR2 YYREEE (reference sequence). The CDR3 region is CASSLEAGGRYNEQFF. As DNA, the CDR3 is TGTGCCAGCAGCTTGGAGGCGGGAGGAAGGTACAATGAGCAGTTCTTC.

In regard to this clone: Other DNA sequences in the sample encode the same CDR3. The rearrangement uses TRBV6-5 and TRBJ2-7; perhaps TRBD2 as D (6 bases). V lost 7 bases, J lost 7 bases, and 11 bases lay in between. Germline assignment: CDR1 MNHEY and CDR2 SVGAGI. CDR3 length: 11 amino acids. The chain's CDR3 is CASKFGGEQYF. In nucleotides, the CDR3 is TGTGCCAGCAAATTCGGAGGGGAGCAGTACTTC.

The CDR3 loop reads CASSVDGRAGAFQETQYF. The CDR3 DNA sequence: TGTGCCAGCAGCGTAGATGGTAGAGCGGGAGCGTTCCAAGAGACCCAGTACTTC. The rearrangement uses TRBV9 and TRBJ2-5; 8 bases fit TRBD2. Germline CDR1 is SGDLS and CDR2 is YYNGEE. This CDR3 contains 18 residues. The junction had 11 bases not matched to a gene; V was cut back by 0 bases and J by 1 base.

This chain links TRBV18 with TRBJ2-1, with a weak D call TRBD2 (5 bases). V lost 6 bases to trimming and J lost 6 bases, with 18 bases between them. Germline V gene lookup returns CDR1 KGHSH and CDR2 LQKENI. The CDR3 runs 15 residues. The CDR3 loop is CASSRGLLLGNEQFF. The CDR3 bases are TGTGCCAGCTCCCGCGGACTGCTTTTAGGCAATGAGCAGTTCTTC.

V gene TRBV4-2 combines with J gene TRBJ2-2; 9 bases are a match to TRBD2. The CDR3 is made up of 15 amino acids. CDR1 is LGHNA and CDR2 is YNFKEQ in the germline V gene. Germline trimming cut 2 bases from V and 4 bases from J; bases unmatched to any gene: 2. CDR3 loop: CASSQLREGTGELFF. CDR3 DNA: TGTGCCAGCAGCCAACTGCGGGAGGGCACCGGGGAGCTGTTTTTT.

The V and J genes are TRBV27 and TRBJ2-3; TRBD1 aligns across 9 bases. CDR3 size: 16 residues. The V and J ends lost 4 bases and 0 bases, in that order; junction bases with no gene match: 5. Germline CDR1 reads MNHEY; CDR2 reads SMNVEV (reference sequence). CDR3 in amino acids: CASSSTGGVSTDTQYF. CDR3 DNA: TGTGCCAGCAGTTCTACAGGGGGCGTTAGCACAGATACGCAGTATTTT.

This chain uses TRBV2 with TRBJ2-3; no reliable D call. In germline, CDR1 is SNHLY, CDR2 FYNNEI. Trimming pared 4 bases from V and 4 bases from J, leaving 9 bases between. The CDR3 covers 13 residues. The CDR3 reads CASSVESADTQYF. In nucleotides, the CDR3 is TGTGCCAGCAGTGTTGAGTCGGCAGATACGCAGTATTTT.

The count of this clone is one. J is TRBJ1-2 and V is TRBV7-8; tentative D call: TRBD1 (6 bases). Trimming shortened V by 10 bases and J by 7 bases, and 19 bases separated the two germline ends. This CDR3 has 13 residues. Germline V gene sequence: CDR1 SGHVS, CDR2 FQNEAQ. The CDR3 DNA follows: TGTGCCACTCGCCCTCCGGGGGGCTCTGGCTACACCTTC. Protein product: CATRPPGGSGYTF.

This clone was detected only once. The CDR3 DNA is TGCGCCAGCAGGTCTAACAGGGGTAACACCGGGGAGCTGTTTTTT. Translating it yields CASRSNRGNTGELFF. The chain has TRBV5-1 and TRBJ2-2, with TRBD1 matching over 7 bases. V gave up 5 bases and J gave up 2 bases; unmatched junction bases: 6. Germline V gene lookup returns CDR1 SGHRS and CDR2 YFSETQ. This CDR3 comprises 15 residues.

CDR3 DNA: TGCGCCAGCAGTGAGAGCCCAGGGGACGAGACCCAGTACTTC. This gives the protein CASSESPGDETQYF. This chain connects TRBV10-1 to TRBJ2-5, with D possibly matching TRBD1 (6 bases). This CDR3 has 14 amino acids. Trimming shortened V by 2 bases and J by 5 bases, and 12 bases separated the two germline ends. Germline V lookup: CDR1 WNHNN, CDR2 SYGVQD (reference sequence).

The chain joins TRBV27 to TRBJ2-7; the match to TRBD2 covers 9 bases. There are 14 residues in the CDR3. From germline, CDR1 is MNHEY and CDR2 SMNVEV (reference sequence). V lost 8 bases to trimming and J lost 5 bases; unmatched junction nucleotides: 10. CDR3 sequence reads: CASSSGLAFHEQYF. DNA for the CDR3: TGTGCCAGCTCGTCGGGACTAGCTTTTCACGAGCAGTACTTC.

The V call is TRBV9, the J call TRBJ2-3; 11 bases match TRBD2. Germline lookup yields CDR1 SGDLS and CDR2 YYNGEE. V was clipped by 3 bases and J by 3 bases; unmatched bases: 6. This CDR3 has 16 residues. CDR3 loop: CASSAFLAGGTDTQYF. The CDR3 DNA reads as TGTGCCAGCAGCGCTTTCCTAGCGGGAGGTACAGATACGCAGTATTTT.

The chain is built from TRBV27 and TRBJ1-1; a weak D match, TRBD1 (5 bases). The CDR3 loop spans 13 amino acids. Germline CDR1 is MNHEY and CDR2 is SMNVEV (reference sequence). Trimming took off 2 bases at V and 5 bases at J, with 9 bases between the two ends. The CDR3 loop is CASSLARETEAFF. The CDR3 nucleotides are TGTGCCAGCAGTTTAGCCAGGGAAACTGAAGCTTTCTTT.

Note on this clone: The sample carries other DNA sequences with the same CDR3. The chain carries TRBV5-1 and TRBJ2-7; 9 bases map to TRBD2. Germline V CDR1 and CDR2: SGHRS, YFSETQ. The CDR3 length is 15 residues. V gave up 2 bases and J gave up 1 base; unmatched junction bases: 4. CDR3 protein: CASSLAGGSSYEQYF. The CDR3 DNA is TGCGCCAGCAGCTTAGCGGGAGGCAGTTCCTACGAGCAGTACTTC.

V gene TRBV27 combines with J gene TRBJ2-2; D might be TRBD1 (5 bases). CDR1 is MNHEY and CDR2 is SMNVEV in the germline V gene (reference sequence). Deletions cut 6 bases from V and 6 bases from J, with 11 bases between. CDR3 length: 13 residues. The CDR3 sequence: CASRTVVSGELFF. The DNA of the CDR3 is TGTGCCAGCAGGACAGTGGTTTCCGGGGAGCTGTTTTTT.

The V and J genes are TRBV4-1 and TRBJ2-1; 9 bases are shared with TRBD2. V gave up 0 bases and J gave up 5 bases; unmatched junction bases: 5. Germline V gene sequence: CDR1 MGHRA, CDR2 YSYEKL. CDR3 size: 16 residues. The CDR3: CASSQDYSGSDNEQFF. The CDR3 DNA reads TGCGCCAGCAGCCAAGATTATAGCGGGAGCGACAATGAGCAGTTCTTC.

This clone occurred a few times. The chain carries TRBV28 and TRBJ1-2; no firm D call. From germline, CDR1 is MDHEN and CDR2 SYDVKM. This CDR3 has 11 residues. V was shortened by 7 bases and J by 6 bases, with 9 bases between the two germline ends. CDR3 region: CASTLRDGYTF. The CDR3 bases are TGTGCCAGCACCCTCCGGGATGGCTACACCTTC.

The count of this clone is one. CDR3 DNA: TGCGCCAGCAGCTTGGATTTGACTAGCGGCAAGTACTTC. It translates to CASSLDLTSGKYF. J is TRBJ2-4 and V is TRBV5-1; 9 nucleotides agree with TRBD2. CDR3 length equals 13 residues. CDR1 SGHRS and CDR2 YFSETQ come from the germline V gene. V was clipped by 0 bases and J by 14 bases; unmatched bases: 6.

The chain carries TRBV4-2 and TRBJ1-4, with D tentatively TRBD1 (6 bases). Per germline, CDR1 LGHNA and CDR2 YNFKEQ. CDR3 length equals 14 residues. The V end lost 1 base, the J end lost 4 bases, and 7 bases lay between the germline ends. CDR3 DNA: TGTGCCAGCAGCCAAGGACAGGTTAATGAAAAACTGTTTTTT. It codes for CASSQGQVNEKLFF.

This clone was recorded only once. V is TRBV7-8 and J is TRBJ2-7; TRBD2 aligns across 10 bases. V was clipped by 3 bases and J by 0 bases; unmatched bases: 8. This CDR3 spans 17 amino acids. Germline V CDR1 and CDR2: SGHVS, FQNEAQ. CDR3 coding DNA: TGTGCCAGCAGCTTTGGACTAGCGGAGACCTTCTCCTACGAGCAGTACTTC. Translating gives CASSFGLAETFSYEQYF.

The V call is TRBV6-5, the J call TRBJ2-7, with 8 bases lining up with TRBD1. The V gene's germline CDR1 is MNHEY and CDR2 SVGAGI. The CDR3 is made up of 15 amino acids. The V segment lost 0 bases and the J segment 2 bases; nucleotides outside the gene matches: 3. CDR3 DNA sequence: TGTGCCAGCAGTTACTCTATCAGGGGGCCCTACGAGCAGTACTTC. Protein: CASSYSIRGPYEQYF.

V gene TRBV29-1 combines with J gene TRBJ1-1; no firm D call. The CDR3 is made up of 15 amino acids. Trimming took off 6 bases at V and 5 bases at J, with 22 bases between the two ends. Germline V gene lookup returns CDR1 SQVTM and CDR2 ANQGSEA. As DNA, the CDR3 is TGCAGCGTCTTTCCTATGCCCTTAGGAGAGACTGAAGCTTTCTTT. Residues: CSVFPMPLGETEAFF.

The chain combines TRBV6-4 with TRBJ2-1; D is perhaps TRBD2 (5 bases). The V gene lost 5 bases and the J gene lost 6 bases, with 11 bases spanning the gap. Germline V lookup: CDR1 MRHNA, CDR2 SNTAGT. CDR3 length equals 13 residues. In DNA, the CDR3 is TGTGCCAGCAGTTTAGGACTTTTCAATGAGCAGTTCTTC. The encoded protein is CASSLGLFNEQFF.